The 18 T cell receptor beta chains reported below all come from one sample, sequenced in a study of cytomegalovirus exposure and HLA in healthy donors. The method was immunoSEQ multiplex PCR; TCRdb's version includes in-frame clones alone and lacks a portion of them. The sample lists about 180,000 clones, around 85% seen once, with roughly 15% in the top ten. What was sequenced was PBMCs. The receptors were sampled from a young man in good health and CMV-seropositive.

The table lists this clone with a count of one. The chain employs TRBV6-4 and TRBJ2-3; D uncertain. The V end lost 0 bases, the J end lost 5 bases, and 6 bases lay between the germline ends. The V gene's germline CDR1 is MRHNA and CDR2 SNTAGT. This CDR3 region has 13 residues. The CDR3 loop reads CASSDSMLDTQYF. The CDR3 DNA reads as TGTGCCAGCAGTGACTCCATGTTAGATACGCAGTATTTT.

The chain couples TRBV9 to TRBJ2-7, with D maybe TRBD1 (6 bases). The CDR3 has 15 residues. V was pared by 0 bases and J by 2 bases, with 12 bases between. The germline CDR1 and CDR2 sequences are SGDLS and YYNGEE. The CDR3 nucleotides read TGTGCCAGCAGCGTAGCAGGGGAGAGGGCCTACGAGCAGTACTTC. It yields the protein CASSVAGERAYEQYF.

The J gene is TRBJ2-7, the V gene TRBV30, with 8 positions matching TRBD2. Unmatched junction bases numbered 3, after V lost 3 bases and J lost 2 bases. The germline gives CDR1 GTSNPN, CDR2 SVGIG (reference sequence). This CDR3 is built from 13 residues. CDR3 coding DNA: TGTGCCTGGAGCGGGGGGGGGCCCTACGAGCAGTACTTC. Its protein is CAWSGGGPYEQYF.

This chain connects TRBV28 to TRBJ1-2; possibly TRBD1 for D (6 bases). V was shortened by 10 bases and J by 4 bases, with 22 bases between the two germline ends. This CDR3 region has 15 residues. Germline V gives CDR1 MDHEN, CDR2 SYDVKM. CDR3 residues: CATDNPYRVLYGYTF. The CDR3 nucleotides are TGTGCCACGGACAATCCGTACAGGGTCCTCTATGGCTACACCTTC.

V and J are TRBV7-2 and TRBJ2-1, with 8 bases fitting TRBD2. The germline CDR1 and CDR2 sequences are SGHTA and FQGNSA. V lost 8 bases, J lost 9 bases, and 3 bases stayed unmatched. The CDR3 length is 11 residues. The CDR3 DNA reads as TGTGCCAGCCGGGGGGGTGGTGAGCAGTTCTTC. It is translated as CASRGGGEQFF.

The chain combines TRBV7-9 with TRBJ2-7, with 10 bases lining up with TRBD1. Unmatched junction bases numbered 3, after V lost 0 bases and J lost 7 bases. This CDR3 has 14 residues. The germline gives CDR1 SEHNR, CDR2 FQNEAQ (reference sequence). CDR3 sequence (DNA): TGTGCCAGCAGCTTAGCGGGGGACAGGGGTGAGCAGTACTTC. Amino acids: CASSLAGDRGEQYF.

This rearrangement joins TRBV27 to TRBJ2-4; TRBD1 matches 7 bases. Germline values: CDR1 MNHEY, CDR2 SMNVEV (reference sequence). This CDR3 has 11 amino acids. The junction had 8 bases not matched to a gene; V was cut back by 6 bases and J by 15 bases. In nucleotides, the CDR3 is TGTGCCAGCAGGATACAGGGGCGGTGGTACTTC. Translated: CASRIQGRWYF.

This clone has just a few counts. CDR3 region: CASRDSYEQYF. The CDR3 DNA reads as TGTGCCAGCCGAGACAGCTACGAGCAGTACTTC. The rearrangement joins TRBV25-1 to TRBJ2-7; D might be TRBD1 (5 bases). This CDR3 spans 11 amino acids. V was clipped by 8 bases and J by 3 bases, with 8 bases between them. Germline V CDR1 and CDR2: MGHDK, SYGVNS.

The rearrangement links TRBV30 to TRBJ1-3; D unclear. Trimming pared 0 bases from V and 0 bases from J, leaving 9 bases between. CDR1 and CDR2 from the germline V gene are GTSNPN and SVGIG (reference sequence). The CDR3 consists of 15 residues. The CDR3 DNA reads TGTGCCTGGAGTGTGACGGGTAACTCTGGAAACACCATATATTTT. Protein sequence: CAWSVTGNSGNTIYF.

The CDR3 loop is CASSESGTHTGELFF. The CDR3 DNA sequence: TGCGCCAGCAGTGAGTCCGGGACACACACCGGGGAGCTGTTTTTT. The chain recombines TRBV10-1 with TRBJ2-2; tentative D call: TRBD1 (6 bases). The germline V gene has CDR1 WNHNN and CDR2 SYGVQD (reference sequence). The CDR3 length is 15 residues. V gave up 0 bases and J gave up 3 bases, with 8 bases separating them.

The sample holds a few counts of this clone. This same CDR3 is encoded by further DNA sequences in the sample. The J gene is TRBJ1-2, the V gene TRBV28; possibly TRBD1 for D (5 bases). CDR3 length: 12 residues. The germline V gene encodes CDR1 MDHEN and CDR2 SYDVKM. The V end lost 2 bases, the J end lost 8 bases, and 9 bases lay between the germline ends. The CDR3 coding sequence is TGTGCCAGCAGTTTACAGGGATACGGCTACACCTTC. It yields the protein CASSLQGYGYTF.

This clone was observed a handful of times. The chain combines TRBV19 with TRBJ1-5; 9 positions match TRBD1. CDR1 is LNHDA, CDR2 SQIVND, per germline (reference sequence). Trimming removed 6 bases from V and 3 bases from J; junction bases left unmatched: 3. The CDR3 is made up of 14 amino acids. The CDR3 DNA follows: TGTGCCAGTAGCGGGACAGGGAACAATCAGCCCCAGCATTTT. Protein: CASSGTGNNQPQHF. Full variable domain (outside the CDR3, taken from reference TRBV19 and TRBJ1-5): DGGITQSPKYLFRKEGQNVTLSCEQNLNHDAMYWYRQDPGQGLRLIYYSQIVNDFQKGDIAEGYSVSREKKESFPLTVTSAQKNPTAFYLCASSGTGNNQPQHFGDGTRLSIL.

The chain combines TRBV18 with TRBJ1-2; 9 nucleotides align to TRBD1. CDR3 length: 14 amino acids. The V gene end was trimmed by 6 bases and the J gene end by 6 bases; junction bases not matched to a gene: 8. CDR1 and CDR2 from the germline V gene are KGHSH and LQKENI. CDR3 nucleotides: TGTGCCAGCTCGTTGGACAGGGGTCTCGATGGCTACACCTTC. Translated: CASSLDRGLDGYTF.

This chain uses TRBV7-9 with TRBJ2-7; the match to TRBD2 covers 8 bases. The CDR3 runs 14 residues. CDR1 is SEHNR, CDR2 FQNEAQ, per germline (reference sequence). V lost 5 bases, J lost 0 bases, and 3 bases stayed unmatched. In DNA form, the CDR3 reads TGTGCCAGCAGCACTAGCGGTTACTCCTACGAGCAGTACTTC. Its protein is CASSTSGYSYEQYF.

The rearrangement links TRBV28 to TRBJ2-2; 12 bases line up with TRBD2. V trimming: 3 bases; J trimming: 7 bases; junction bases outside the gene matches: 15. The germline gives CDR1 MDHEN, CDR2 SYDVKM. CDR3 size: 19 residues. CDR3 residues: CASSFPRIWTSGKIGELFF. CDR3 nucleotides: TGTGCCAGCAGTTTCCCCCGCATTTGGACTAGCGGGAAAATCGGGGAGCTGTTTTTT.

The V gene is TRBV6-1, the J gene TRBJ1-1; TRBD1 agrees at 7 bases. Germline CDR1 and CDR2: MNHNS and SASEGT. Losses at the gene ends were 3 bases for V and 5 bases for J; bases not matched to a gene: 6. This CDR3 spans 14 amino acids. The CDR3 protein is CASSDRGGWTEAFF. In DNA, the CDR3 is TGTGCCAGCAGTGATCGAGGGGGCTGGACTGAAGCTTTCTTT.

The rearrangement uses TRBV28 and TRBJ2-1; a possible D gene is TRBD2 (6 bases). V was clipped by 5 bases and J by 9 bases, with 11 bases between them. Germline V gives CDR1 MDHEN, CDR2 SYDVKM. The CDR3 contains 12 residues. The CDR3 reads CASSPRGSEQFF. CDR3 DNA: TGTGCCAGCAGTCCACGGGGGAGTGAGCAGTTCTTC.

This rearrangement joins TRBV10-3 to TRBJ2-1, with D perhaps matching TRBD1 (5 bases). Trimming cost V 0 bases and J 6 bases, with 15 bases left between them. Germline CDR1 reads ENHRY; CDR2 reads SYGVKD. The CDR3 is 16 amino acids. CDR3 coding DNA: TGTGCCATCAGTGAGTCACAGGATTTTTTCTTCAATGAGCAGTTCTTC. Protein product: CAISESQDFFFNEQFF.